One and the same sample provided the 30 T cell receptor beta chains below, sequenced in a study of blood T cells in healthy people across ages. PCR was performed a second time for about 6 to 12 cycles using a sample-barcoded 5' primer and a J-beta primer mix. TCRdb used MiXCR to reprocess the 5' RACE reads, holding one entry per CDR3 protein. This sample has around 1.5 million distinct CDR3 sequences, with roughly 40% found just once. Sequenced material: blood. These receptors were collected from a woman in her late teens or twenties in good health.

This sequence joins TRBV11-2 and TRBJ2-7, with a weak D call TRBD1 (5 bases). Trimming removed 5 bases at V and 2 bases at J, with 13 bases between. Germline V gives CDR1 SGHAT, CDR2 FQNNGV. CDR3 length: 14 amino acids. The CDR3: CASSVVGATYEQYF. Written as DNA, the CDR3 is TGTGCCAGCAGCGTAGTAGGGGCGACCTACGAGCAGTACTTC.

The chain combines TRBV6-1 with TRBJ2-5; TRBD2 aligns across 7 bases. Germline V gene data show CDR1 as MNHNS and CDR2 as SASEGT. The CDR3 extends over 14 amino acids. The V segment lost 10 bases and the J segment 11 bases; nucleotides outside the gene matches: 19. The CDR3 region has the DNA TGTGCCACCTCTTTGGGGGGGTTTGTCGATGAGCAGTACTTC. This sequence encodes CATSLGGFVDEQYF.

The V gene is TRBV6-1, the J gene TRBJ2-7, with D unresolved. Deletions cut 1 base from V and 4 bases from J, with 8 bases between. This CDR3 spans 13 amino acids. Germline V gene data show CDR1 as MNHNS and CDR2 as SASEGT. DNA for the CDR3: TGTGCCAGCAGTGAAGTAGGCGATTACGAGCAGTACTTC. Amino acids: CASSEVGDYEQYF.

This sequence joins TRBV5-1 and TRBJ2-7; D is unclear. Trimming removed 7 bases from V and 4 bases from J, with 12 bases in between. The CDR3 spans 12 residues. Germline-derived CDR1 and CDR2 are SGHRS and YFSETQ. The CDR3 DNA sequence: TGCGCCAGCGGTAGAGGAGCTTACGAGCAGTACTTC. It codes for CASGRGAYEQYF.

A remark on this clonotype: One end of the junction fails to match germline, which may point to a read error. This chain connects TRBV10-3 to TRBJ2-1, with D possibly matching TRBD1 (6 bases). Germline CDR1 ENHRY, CDR2 SYGVKD. The CDR3 length is 15 residues. The CDR3 DNA is TGTGCCATCAGTGAAGATACAGGGACCTACAATAAGCAGTTCTTC. This encodes CAISEDTGTYNKQFF.

The V gene is TRBV5-1, the J gene TRBJ2-1; unclear D gene. Germline-derived CDR1 and CDR2 are SGHRS and YFSETQ. CDR3 length: 13 residues. The ends were cut back, 0 bases at V and 7 bases at J, with 8 bases in the middle. Written as DNA, the CDR3 is TGCGCCAGCAGCTTGGAGCTACGGAATGAGCAGTTCTTC. It translates to CASSLELRNEQFF.

This clonotype was recorded many times. V and J are TRBV27 and TRBJ2-6; D gene ambiguous. The ends were cut back, 2 bases at V and 2 bases at J, with 4 bases in the middle. The CDR3 is 14 residues long. Germline V gives CDR1 MNHEY, CDR2 SMNVEV (reference sequence). In nucleotides, the CDR3 is TGTGCCAGCAGTTTAGATCCTGGGGCCAACGTCCTGACTTTC. Translated, it gives CASSLDPGANVLTF.

This chain uses TRBV27 with TRBJ2-3; 11 positions match TRBD1. The CDR3 contains 15 residues. Germline V gene lookup returns CDR1 MNHEY and CDR2 SMNVEV (reference sequence). The J segment lost 3 bases and the V segment lost 5 bases, leaving 4 bases of the junction unmatched. The CDR3 protein is CASSIGTGGTDTQYF. CDR3 sequence (DNA): TGTGCCAGCAGTATTGGGACAGGGGGAACAGATACGCAGTATTTT.

The table lists this clonotype with a few counts. CDR3 nucleotide sequence: TGTGCCAGCAGTCGGACAGGGGTTGAGCAGTTCTTC. Protein sequence: CASSRTGVEQFF. V is TRBV6-5 and J is TRBJ2-1; 9 bases match TRBD1. This CDR3 is built from 12 residues. In germline, CDR1 is MNHEY, CDR2 SVGAGI. V shed 5 bases and J 9 bases; nucleotides not matched to a gene: 2.

This clonotype was seen more than once but under ten times. This sequence joins TRBV4-2 and TRBJ2-3, with 10 bases aligning to TRBD2. Trimming took 4 bases from V and 7 from J; bases not matched to a gene: 11. Germline lookup yields CDR1 LGHNA and CDR2 YNFKEQ. The CDR3 spans 16 residues. The CDR3 region is CASSLLIGTSEYTQYF. The CDR3 nucleotides are TGTGCCAGCAGCCTTCTCATCGGGACTAGCGAGTATACGCAGTATTTT.

This clonotype turned up a few times. The chain joins TRBV29-1 to TRBJ2-2, with D perhaps matching TRBD1 (5 bases). Trimming took 6 bases from V and 4 from J, leaving 15 bases between them. From germline, CDR1 is SQVTM and CDR2 ANQGSEA. CDR3 length: 14 residues. Here the CDR3 reads CSVAGRVTTGELFF. The DNA for the CDR3 is TGCAGCGTAGCAGGCAGGGTTACCACCGGGGAGCTGTTTTTT.

This clonotype was detected a few times. This chain links TRBV6-5 with TRBJ2-1; D call uncertain. This CDR3 contains 14 residues. Germline CDR1 reads MNHEY; CDR2 reads SVGAGI. Trimming cost V 8 bases and J 2 bases, with 13 bases left between them. The CDR3 spells CASGRILTYNEQFF. The CDR3 nucleotides are TGTGCCAGCGGACGGATCTTGACCTACAATGAGCAGTTCTTC.

The chain combines TRBV7-2 with TRBJ2-7, with D possibly TRBD2 on 5 matching bases. The CDR3 is made up of 15 amino acids. Between the trimmed V and J ends, which lost 7 bases and 2 bases, there was a span of 18 bases. The V gene's germline CDR1 is SGHTA and CDR2 FQGNSA. The CDR3: CASIYLPTMTYEQYF. The DNA for the CDR3 is TGTGCCAGCATCTACCTCCCGACTATGACCTACGAGCAGTACTTC.

For the CDR3, the DNA is TGTGCCAGCAGTTTGGGCCAGTGGGGGTTCGACAATGAGCAGTTCTTC. Translation: CASSLGQWGFDNEQFF. The chain employs TRBV27 and TRBJ2-1; the D call may be TRBD1 or TRBD2 (5 bases each). This CDR3 has 16 amino acids. Trimming pared 3 bases from V and 5 bases from J, leaving 17 bases between. Germline CDR1 is MNHEY and CDR2 is SMNVEV (reference sequence).

In its sample, this clonotype was seen a few times. The chain recombines TRBV5-1 with TRBJ2-1; TRBD2 is a possible D gene (7 bases). From germline, CDR1 is SGHRS and CDR2 YFSETQ. CDR3 length equals 15 residues. Trimming pared 4 bases from V and 3 bases from J, leaving 14 bases between. As DNA, the CDR3 is TGCGCCAGCAGCGCGGGGGCCCCCGGCTACAATGAGCAGTTCTTC. This gives the protein CASSAGAPGYNEQFF.

This clonotype turned up a few times. The rearrangement uses TRBV20-1 and TRBJ2-7, with TRBD1 matching 7 bases. The CDR3 length is 16 residues. Germline CDR1 and CDR2: DFQATT and SNEGSKA (reference sequence). The ends lost 5 bases at V and 5 bases at J; junction bases unmatched: 18. CDR3 sequence (DNA): TGCAGTGCTTCCTCCTACGGACAGGTTTTGTTTGACGAGCAGTACTTC. Its protein product is CSASSYGQVLFDEQYF.

A few counts support this clonotype. The V and J genes are TRBV6-1 and TRBJ1-1, with unresolved D. Looked up from germline, CDR1 is MNHNS and CDR2 is SASEGT. The CDR3 extends over 12 amino acids. The ends were cut back, 8 bases at V and 4 bases at J, with 11 bases in the middle. For the CDR3, the DNA is TGTGCCAGCCGAATCCAGAGCACTGAAGCTTTCTTT. Translating it yields CASRIQSTEAFF.

As for this clonotype: One junction end does not reproduce the germline sequence, and a read error may be involved. This chain connects TRBV6-5 to TRBJ2-2, with 7 bases lining up with TRBD2. Germline CDR1 reads MNHEY; CDR2 reads SVGAGI. This CDR3 is 15 amino acids long. In nucleotides, the CDR3 is TGTGTCAGCAGTTTAGTCCCGGGGGGCACCGGGGAGCTGTTTTTT. This gives the protein CVSSLVPGGTGELFF.

CDR3: CASSPVGGTQGTDTQYF. The CDR3 DNA is TGTGCCAGCAGTCCAGTAGGCGGGACGCAAGGCACAGATACGCAGTATTTT. The V gene is TRBV6-1, the J gene TRBJ2-3; possible D gene TRBD2, 6 bases. CDR1 is MNHNS, CDR2 SASEGT, per germline. The CDR3 consists of 17 residues. V lost 5 bases, J lost 1 base, and 19 bases lay in between.

Here the CDR3 DNA reads TGTGCCAGCAGTTGGACAAGGGGCAACACCGGGGAGCTGTTTTTT. The encoded protein is CASSWTRGNTGELFF. The chain joins TRBV27 to TRBJ2-2, with D tentatively TRBD1 (5 bases). V lost 4 bases, J lost 2 bases, and 11 bases lay in between. The CDR3 has 15 amino acids. CDR1 is MNHEY and CDR2 is SMNVEV in the germline V gene (reference sequence).

Many counts were recorded for this clonotype. The chain joins TRBV12-3 or TRBV12-4 to TRBJ1-2; D remains ambiguous. V shed 6 bases and J shed 7 bases, with 15 bases lying between them. The CDR3 is 13 amino acids. CDR3 protein: CASSSNSFSGYTF. Here the CDR3 DNA reads TGTGCCAGCAGCTCAAACAGCTTCTCTGGCTACACCTTC.

J is TRBJ2-5 and V is TRBV12-3 or TRBV12-4, with a weak D call TRBD1 (5 bases). CDR3 length equals 15 residues. Between the trimmed V and J ends, which lost 2 bases and 4 bases, there was a span of 14 bases. CDR3 region: CASSLRRIDRETQYF. In nucleotides, the CDR3 is TGTGCCAGCAGTTTAAGGCGGATAGACAGAGAGACCCAGTACTTC.

The table lists this clonotype with a few counts. This chain connects TRBV29-1 to TRBJ1-2, with 9 bases lining up with TRBD1. The CDR3 runs to 14 residues. V gave up 3 bases and J gave up 4 bases; unmatched junction bases: 6. In germline, CDR1 is SQVTM, CDR2 ANQGSEA. This CDR3 reads CSVERGQGFYGYTF. In nucleotides, the CDR3 is TGCAGCGTTGAGAGGGGACAGGGTTTCTATGGCTACACCTTC.

The chain recombines TRBV5-1 with TRBJ1-5; 9 bases are a match to TRBD1. Trimming at V came to 3 bases and at J to 0 bases, leaving 4 bases not matched to a gene. The germline gives CDR1 SGHRS, CDR2 YFSETQ. There are 16 residues in the CDR3. CDR3 coding DNA: TGCGCCAGCAGCTGGGGGACAGGGAATAGCAATCAGCCCCAGCATTTT. Translating it yields CASSWGTGNSNQPQHF.

V and J are TRBV4-1 and TRBJ1-5, with 7 bases identical to TRBD1. This CDR3 is 15 amino acids long. Trimming took 4 bases from V and 3 from J; bases not matched to a gene: 6. The germline V gene encodes CDR1 MGHRA and CDR2 YSYEKL. CDR3 region: CASSRDGTVNQPQHF. As DNA, the CDR3 is TGCGCCAGCAGCCGAGACGGGACAGTCAATCAGCCCCAGCATTTT.

This clonotype was picked up a small number of times. CDR3 sequence reads: CAWSRQLYAYEQYF. The CDR3 DNA is TGTGCCTGGAGTCGACAGCTTTATGCCTACGAGCAGTACTTC. The chain is built from TRBV30 and TRBJ2-4, with TRBD1 as a possible D gene (5 bases). The J call may be wrong; the DNA end is better matched by TRBJ2-7. Germline assignment: CDR1 GTSNPN and CDR2 SVGIG (reference sequence). The CDR3 contains 14 residues.

This clonotype showed up just a few times. The V call is TRBV28, the J call TRBJ1-2, with D maybe TRBD1 (6 bases). The V gene lost 6 bases and the J gene lost 8 bases, with 25 bases spanning the gap. Germline V gene data show CDR1 as MDHEN and CDR2 as SYDVKM. The CDR3 spans 16 residues. CDR3 sequence: CASSQPAGGAGKGYTF. CDR3 nucleotides: TGTGCCAGCAGCCAACCGGCGGGGGGCGCAGGAAAAGGCTACACCTTC.

This chain uses TRBV20-1 with TRBJ2-1; D possibly matches TRBD1 or TRBD2 (5 bases each). Germline V gives CDR1 DFQATT, CDR2 SNEGSKA (reference sequence). The CDR3 runs to 17 residues. Trimming stripped 1 base from V and 1 base from J, with 17 bases between. The DNA of the CDR3 is TGCAGTGCTAGAGGGAAGGGGACGGGCCGGTCCTACAATGAGCAGTTCTTC. As protein: CSARGKGTGRSYNEQFF.

This clonotype was observed a single time. The rearrangement joins TRBV5-6 to TRBJ2-5; 8 bases are a match to TRBD2. The length of the CDR3 is 15 residues. V was pared by 4 bases and J by 2 bases, with 7 bases of the junction left unmatched. Germline-derived CDR1 and CDR2 are SGHDT and YYEEEE. As DNA, the CDR3 is TGTGCCAGCAGCATCGGGATAGCGGGGCAAGAGACCCAGTACTTC. Translation gives CASSIGIAGQETQYF.

V usage is TRBV10-3 and J usage is TRBJ2-1; 8 positions agree with TRBD1. The CDR3 has 15 residues. Germline loops: CDR1 ENHRY, CDR2 SYGVKD. The J segment lost 8 bases and the V segment lost 2 bases, leaving 8 bases of the junction unmatched. The DNA of the CDR3 is TGTGCCATCAGTGAGGTCGCAGGGGGCGCGGATGAGCAGTTCTTC. Protein: CAISEVAGGADEQFF.